The rows below give T cell receptor beta chains drawn from one sample of a study of cytotoxic CD8 clonotypes in ibrutinib-treated CLL. Clones were sequenced by immunoSEQ multiplex PCR, and TCRdb holds only the in-frame ones, with some missing. The sample consists of tens of thousands of clones, roughly 57% of them appearing once. Sequencing was performed on PBMCs, taken before ibrutinib treatment. These TCRs come from a human donor with chronic lymphocytic leukemia. Both conserved end residues are part of each CDR3. A D gene is named only where the DNA matches it firmly. Size values are once, few and many counts, or a class for expanded clones, and some rows have none.

d_call: NA; v_call: TRBV5-1; j_call: TRBJ2-6; clone_size: NA; cdr3_nt: TGCGCCAGCAGCACAGGACAGTCTGGGGCCAACGTCCTGACTTTC; cdr3_aa: CASSTGQSGANVLTF
d_call: NA; v_call: TRBV7-2; j_call: TRBJ2-7; clone_size: NA; cdr3_nt: TGTGCCAGCAGCTTAGCGATTTTAGGGGGGCGGCCCTACGAGCAGTACTTC; cdr3_aa: CASSLAILGGRPYEQYF
d_call: TRBD2; v_call: TRBV5-1; j_call: TRBJ2-1; clone_size: NA; cdr3_nt: TGCGCCAGCAGCGAAGGGACTAGCGGCTACAATGAGCAGTTCTTC; cdr3_aa: CASSEGTSGYNEQFF
d_call: NA; v_call: TRBV7-2; j_call: TRBJ1-3; clone_size: NA; cdr3_nt: TGTGCCAGCAGCTTGCGGGGTATCTCTGGAAACACCATATATTTT; cdr3_aa: CASSLRGISGNTIYF
d_call: TRBD1; v_call: TRBV10-3; j_call: TRBJ2-7; clone_size: NA; cdr3_nt: TGTGCCATCAGTGCGGGACAGGGGGGCGAGCAGTACTTC; cdr3_aa: CAISAGQGGEQYF
d_call: NA; v_call: TRBV29-1; j_call: TRBJ1-2; clone_size: NA; cdr3_nt: TGCAGCGTTGTTACTTCTTCTAGCTATGGCTACACCTTC; cdr3_aa: CSVVTSSSYGYTF
d_call: NA; v_call: TRBV18; j_call: TRBJ2-7; clone_size: few; cdr3_nt: TGTGCCAGCTCACCAGGGGTCCGCGAGCAGTACTTC; cdr3_aa: CASSPGVREQYF
d_call: TRBD1; v_call: TRBV4-1; j_call: TRBJ2-4; clone_size: NA; cdr3_nt: TGCGCCAGCAGCCAAGTGGGTAACGGACAGGGCGGCTACATTCAGTACTTC; cdr3_aa: CASSQVGNGQGGYIQYF
d_call: NA; v_call: TRBV2; j_call: TRBJ1-2; clone_size: NA; cdr3_nt: TGTGCCAGGCTATACAGGGACGGCTACACCTTC; cdr3_aa: CARLYRDGYTF
d_call: NA; v_call: TRBV4-1; j_call: TRBJ1-1; clone_size: few; cdr3_nt: TGCGCCAGCAGCCGCGGACCTAACACTGAAGCTTTCTTT; cdr3_aa: CASSRGPNTEAFF
d_call: TRBD2; v_call: TRBV28; j_call: TRBJ2-1; clone_size: NA; cdr3_nt: TGTGCCAGCAGTCCACTAGCGGGACCCTACAATGAGCAGTTCTTC; cdr3_aa: CASSPLAGPYNEQFF
d_call: TRBD2; v_call: TRBV25-1; j_call: TRBJ2-1; clone_size: NA; cdr3_nt: TGTGCCAGCAGTCCCCTAGCGGGAGGGAGAAATGAGCAGTTCTTC; cdr3_aa: CASSPLAGGRNEQFF
d_call: TRBD2; v_call: TRBV25-1; j_call: TRBJ2-3; clone_size: NA; cdr3_nt: TGTGCCAGCAGCGGTGGGAGGGATAGCACAGATACGCAGTATTTT; cdr3_aa: CASSGGRDSTDTQYF
d_call: NA; v_call: TRBV7-9; j_call: TRBJ2-7; clone_size: NA; cdr3_nt: TGTGCCAGCAGCTTGGACGGCCCGTCCTACGAGCAGTACTTC; cdr3_aa: CASSLDGPSYEQYF
d_call: TRBD1; v_call: TRBV2; j_call: TRBJ2-3; clone_size: NA; cdr3_nt: TGTGCCAGCAGCGTTACAGGGGGAGTCGCAGATACGCAGTATTTT; cdr3_aa: CASSVTGGVADTQYF
d_call: NA; v_call: TRBV5-1; j_call: TRBJ2-7; clone_size: NA; cdr3_nt: TGCGCCAGCAGCTTGTCGTCGGGGGCCACCTACGAGCAGTACTTC; cdr3_aa: CASSLSSGATYEQYF
d_call: NA; v_call: TRBV28; j_call: TRBJ2-4; clone_size: few; cdr3_nt: TGTGCCAGCTCCCAGAAGGGGTCCGGAGCCAAAAACATTCAGTACTTC; cdr3_aa: CASSQKGSGAKNIQYF
d_call: NA; v_call: TRBV4-1; j_call: TRBJ2-1; clone_size: NA; cdr3_nt: TGCGCCAGCAGCCAACTGCCGGACTGGAGGAATGAGCAGTTCTTC; cdr3_aa: CASSQLPDWRNEQFF
d_call: NA; v_call: TRBV14; j_call: TRBJ1-2; clone_size: NA; cdr3_nt: TGTGCCAGCAGCCAAGAAGTGGACTATGGCTACACCTTC; cdr3_aa: CASSQEVDYGYTF
d_call: NA; v_call: TRBV5-1; j_call: TRBJ2-5; clone_size: few; cdr3_nt: TGCGCCAGCAGCTTGTTGACAGACCAAGAGACCCAGTACTTC; cdr3_aa: CASSLLTDQETQYF
d_call: TRBD2; v_call: TRBV18; j_call: TRBJ2-5; clone_size: NA; cdr3_nt: TGTGCCAGCTCACCACCTGGGCTAGCGGGAGTTTGGGAGACCCAGTACTTC; cdr3_aa: CASSPPGLAGVWETQYF
d_call: TRBD1; v_call: TRBV30; j_call: TRBJ1-6; clone_size: NA; cdr3_nt: TGTGCCTGGAGTGTGGGACAGGGGGCCTCACCCCTCCACTTT; cdr3_aa: CAWSVGQGASPLHF
d_call: TRBD2; v_call: TRBV7-6; j_call: TRBJ2-1; clone_size: NA; cdr3_nt: TGTGCCAGCAGCTTAGGTCTGGGACTAGAGGGATCGCAGTTCTTC; cdr3_aa: CASSLGLGLEGSQFF
d_call: TRBD2; v_call: TRBV11-3; j_call: TRBJ2-3; clone_size: once; cdr3_nt: TGTGCCAGCAGCTTGGGGTCTAGCGGGGGGGATGCAGATACGCAGTATTTT; cdr3_aa: CASSLGSSGGDADTQYF
d_call: TRBD1; v_call: TRBV27; j_call: TRBJ1-2; clone_size: NA; cdr3_nt: TGTGCCAGCAGTTTATCGTGGCAGGGGGGCAACTATGGCTACACCTTC; cdr3_aa: CASSLSWQGGNYGYTF
d_call: NA; v_call: TRBV20-1; j_call: TRBJ1-4; clone_size: few; cdr3_nt: TGCAGTGCTAGTATTAATGAAAAACTGTTTTTT; cdr3_aa: CSASINEKLFF
d_call: NA; v_call: TRBV7-6; j_call: TRBJ2-5; clone_size: NA; cdr3_nt: TGTGCCAGCAGCGCACACCAAGAGACCCAGTACTTC; cdr3_aa: CASSAHQETQYF
d_call: NA; v_call: TRBV27; j_call: TRBJ1-5; clone_size: NA; cdr3_nt: TGTGCCAGCAGTGTCAGGGTATATCAGCCCCAGCATTTT; cdr3_aa: CASSVRVYQPQHF
d_call: NA; v_call: TRBV25-1; j_call: TRBJ2-1; clone_size: NA; cdr3_nt: TGTGCCAGCAGTTACGGACCGGAGCAGTTCTTC; cdr3_aa: CASSYGPEQFF
d_call: TRBD1; v_call: TRBV6-5; j_call: TRBJ1-1; clone_size: NA; cdr3_nt: TGTGCCAGCAGCCCGGGACAGGGGTTTTTAGAAGCTTTCTTT; cdr3_aa: CASSPGQGFLEAFF
d_call: NA; v_call: TRBV5-4; j_call: TRBJ2-3; clone_size: NA; cdr3_nt: TGTGCCAGCAGCACTCTGGGCACAGATACGCAGTATTTT; cdr3_aa: CASSTLGTDTQYF